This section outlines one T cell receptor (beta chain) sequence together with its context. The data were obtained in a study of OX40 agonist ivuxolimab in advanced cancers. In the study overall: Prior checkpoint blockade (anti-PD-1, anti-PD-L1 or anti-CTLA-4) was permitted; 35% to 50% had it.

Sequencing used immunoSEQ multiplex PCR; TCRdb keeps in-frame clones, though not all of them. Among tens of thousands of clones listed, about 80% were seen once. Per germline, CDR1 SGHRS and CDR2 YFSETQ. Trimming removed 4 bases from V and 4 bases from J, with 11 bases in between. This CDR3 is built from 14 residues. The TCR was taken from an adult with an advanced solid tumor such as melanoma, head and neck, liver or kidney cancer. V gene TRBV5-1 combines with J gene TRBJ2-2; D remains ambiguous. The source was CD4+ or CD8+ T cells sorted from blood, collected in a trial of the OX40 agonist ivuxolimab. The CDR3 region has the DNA TGCGCCAGCAGCCCATCTTCGGGCACCGGGGAGCTGTTTTTT. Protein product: CASSPSSGTGELFF.